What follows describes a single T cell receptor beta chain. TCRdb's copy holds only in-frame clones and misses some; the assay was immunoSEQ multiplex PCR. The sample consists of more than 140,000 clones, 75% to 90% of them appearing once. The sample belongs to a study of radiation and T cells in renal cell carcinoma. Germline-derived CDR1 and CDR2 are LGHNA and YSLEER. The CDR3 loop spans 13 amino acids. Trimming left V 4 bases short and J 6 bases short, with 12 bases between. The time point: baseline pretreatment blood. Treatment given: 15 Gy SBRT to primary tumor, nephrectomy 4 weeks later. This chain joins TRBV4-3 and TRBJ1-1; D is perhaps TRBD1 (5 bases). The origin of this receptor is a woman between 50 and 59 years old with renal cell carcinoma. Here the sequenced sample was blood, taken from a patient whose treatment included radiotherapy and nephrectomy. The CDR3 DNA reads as TGCGCCAGCAGCCCCCTGTTGGGGGCTGAAGCTTTCTTT. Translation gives CASSPLLGAEAFF.